These 6 T cell receptor beta chains were all obtained from the same sample, sequenced in a study of blood T cell repertoires in COVID-19. The method was immunoSEQ multiplex PCR; TCRdb's version includes in-frame clones alone and lacks a portion of them. The sample has approximately 170,000 clones, around four fifths seen once. The sequenced sample consisted of PBMCs or T cells enriched from blood (not recorded which). The receptors come from a woman aged 45-60 years in a cohort exposed to, infected with or recovered from COVID-19 (not recorded which).

J is TRBJ1-5 and V is TRBV19, with TRBD1 matching 7 bases. The germline V gene encodes CDR1 LNHDA and CDR2 SQIVND (reference sequence). This CDR3 has 15 amino acids. Losses at the gene ends were 6 bases for V and 6 bases for J; bases not matched to a gene: 11. The CDR3 nucleotides read TGTGCCAGTAGCACCGACAGGGTCCCCGCTCAGCCCCAGCATTTT. Encoded protein: CASSTDRVPAQPQHF.

J is TRBJ1-6 and V is TRBV19; no clear D gene. This CDR3 has 9 amino acids. V lost 11 bases and J 16 bases, leaving 12 bases between the germline ends. From germline, CDR1 is LNHDA and CDR2 SQIVND (reference sequence). In nucleotides, the CDR3 is TGTGCCGTCCTAAAAAAGCTCCACTTT. This gives the protein CAVLKKLHF.

This clone appeared a single time. The CDR3 sequence is CASSPGLPRDTQYF. In nucleotides, the CDR3 is TGCGCCAGCAGCCCAGGGCTACCACGGGATACGCAGTATTTT. The chain is built from TRBV4-3 and TRBJ2-3; D is perhaps TRBD1 (5 bases). Germline CDR1 reads LGHNA; CDR2 reads YSLEER. The CDR3 is 14 residues long. Trimming removed 4 bases at V and 6 bases at J, with 14 bases between.

The J gene is TRBJ2-6, the V gene TRBV3-1 (or the pseudogene TRBV3-2), with TRBD1 as a possible D gene (6 bases). The germline gives CDR1 LGHDT, CDR2 YNNKEL (reference sequence). Trimming shortened V by 4 bases and J by 2 bases, and 9 bases separated the two germline ends. This CDR3 has 15 residues. The CDR3 nucleotides read TGTGCCAGCAGCCCCCAGGGGACTGGGGCCAACGTCCTGACTTTC. Encoded protein: CASSPQGTGANVLTF.

This clone came up once. The chain recombines TRBV30 with TRBJ1-6, with 11 nucleotides matching TRBD1. With 2 bases clipped from V and 9 bases from J, the junction kept 6 bases outside the gene matches. CDR1 and CDR2 (germline): GTSNPN, SVGIG (reference sequence). CDR3 size: 15 residues. This CDR3 is CAWSQPGQGVSPLHF. In DNA form, the CDR3 reads TGTGCCTGGAGTCAACCGGGACAGGGGGTTTCACCCCTCCACTTT.

The rearrangement joins TRBV6-5 to TRBJ1-2; D might be TRBD1 (5 bases). This CDR3 has 13 amino acids. The germline CDR1 and CDR2 sequences are MNHEY and SVGAGI. The V end was cut by 7 bases, the J end by 4 bases, with 13 bases between. CDR3 protein: CASIGGSRYGYTF. The CDR3 DNA follows: TGTGCCAGCATCGGGGGGTCCCGCTATGGCTACACCTTC.